This record covers a single TCR beta chain. Its antigen is unknown. Nothing much larger sits one base from this clone, and base qualities are not available. The data were taken from a study of Ad26.COV2.S vaccination and SARS-CoV-2 variants (dated by TCRdb to the early 2020s). Regarding the study in general: TCRbeta repertoire sequencing served as the tool for gauging how specific and how broad the SARS-CoV-2-reactive T cell receptors were following Ad26.COV2.S vaccination. A total of some 30 samples were included in the TCR-sequenced set, comprising roughly 20 Ad26.COV2.S vaccine recipients, 5 placebo recipients and 8 SARS-CoV-2 convalescent individuals. Here is what the overall study found, with its caveats: After vaccination, substantial breadth of spike-specific CD8+ and CD4+ T cell responses was reported. The authors noted that total T cell responses may have been underestimated by the TCR breadth and depth analyses. Non-spike TCR breadth was comparable between vaccine and placebo recipients, consistent with the vaccine containing only spike. Ad26.COV2.S recipients had higher spike-specific TCR breadth than placebo recipients (P = 0.0014).

TCRbeta CDR3 regions were sequenced with the immunoSEQ Assay. After extraction, genomic DNA underwent amplification by bias-controlled multiplex PCR, followed by high-throughput sequencing. As for how the authors treated the data: To quantify the absolute abundance of every unique TCRbeta CDR3 region, sequences were collapsed and filtered. T cell fraction was estimated by normalizing TCRbeta template counts to usable DNA, with usable DNA measured through amplification of reference genes found in all nucleated cells. Repertoire TCRs were annotated as SARS-CoV-2-specific by exact matching of V gene, CDR3 amino acid sequence and J gene to a known reactive TCR set. MIRA supplied the reference SARS-CoV-2 TCR set, which was filtered for enrichment in COVID-19-positive ImmuneCODE repertoires so that public or cross-reactive TCRs were removed. Drawing on the MIRA antigens, annotated TCRs were analysed further at the level of specific ORF or position within ORF. Breadth was defined as annotated unique rearrangements over total unique productive rearrangements; depth was the summed frequency of those rearrangements. TCR breadth was compared between groups using two-sided Wilcoxon rank-sum tests. As stored in TCRdb, this immuneACCESS dataset retains in-frame rearrangements with V and J assigned. A fraction of the clones does not appear; measured against another copy, unresolved V genes explain less than half of the discrepancy, and the remainder lacks a known reason. That table is the source of V, J and clone size, and D and trimming were worked out from the DNA. The sample table lists 87,000 or so clones, 82% of them with a count of one. The ten largest make up 16% of the sample.

This specimen's time point label, per the study, means: individuals recovered from natural SARS-CoV-2 infection. This sample comprised peripheral blood, obtained after recovery from COVID-19. The TCR comes from a human donor who had recovered from COVID-19.

The DNA is as follows: TGTGCCATCAGTGAAGGGCAGGGGTACGAGCAGTACTTC. Its product reads: CAISEGQGYEQYF. The sequence joins TRBV10-3 to TRBJ2-7, with TRBD1 perhaps the D gene, on 6 matching bases. V sheds 3 bases and J sheds 4 bases, leaving 10 bases between their ends. CDR1 and CDR2 (ENHRY, SYGVKD) derive from the germline V gene. Including cysteine and phenylalanine, the CDR3 has 13 amino acids. The DNA shown is the 39-base CDR3, in frame from base 1.